Listed below are T cell receptor beta chains from one sample, sequenced in a study of PD-L1 blockade in urothelial cancer. TCRdb keeps only in-frame clones here, not all; method: immunoSEQ multiplex PCR. The sample has 38,000 or so clones; around 82% are singletons. Material: PBMCs, obtained around atezolizumab (anti-PD-L1) treatment. These receptor sequences come from a man between 60 and 75 years old with urothelial cancer. The CDR3 runs from the conserved cysteine through the conserved F or W. D genes are given only for firm matches. Clone size is stated in some rows and not others, as once, few, many or a class when expanded.

>TRBD1|TRBV2|.|TRBJ1-2
TGTGCCGTCCCGGGACAGGGGATGGGGGGCTACACCTTC
CAVPGQGMGGYTF
>TRBD1|TRBV7-8|.|TRBJ2-1
TGTGCCAGCAGCGCATCCGGGACAGGGGGTGGGAATGAGCAGTTCTTC
CASSASGTGGGNEQFF
>TRBD1|TRBV15|.|TRBJ1-2
TGTGCCACCTCCACTCCGGGACAGTATAATGGCTACACCTTC
CATSTPGQYNGYTF
>.|TRBV6-6|.|TRBJ2-2
TGTGCCAGCAACGAAATTCGGGGGACCGGGGAGCTGTTTTTT
CASNEIRGTGELFF
>TRBD2|TRBV27|.|TRBJ2-3
TGTGCCAGCAGTAACTCTTGGACTAGCGGGAAACCAGATACGCAGTATTTT
CASSNSWTSGKPDTQYF
>.|TRBV28|.|TRBJ1-5
TGTGCCAGCAGTTTATTGGTTCAGGGTCGTCAGCCCCAGCATTTT
CASSLLVQGRQPQHF
>TRBD2|TRBV2|.|TRBJ2-7
TGTGCCAGCCGGGGACTAGCCATGGGCTCCTACGAGCAGTACTTC
CASRGLAMGSYEQYF
>TRBD1|TRBV5-4|.|TRBJ1-4
TGTGCCAGCAGCCCGAGAACAGGGGTTCATGAAAAACTGTTTTTT
CASSPRTGVHEKLFF
>.|TRBV7-2|.|TRBJ1-5
TGTGCCAGCAGCTTAGTTGGTGAGAGCAATCAGCCCCAGCATTTT
CASSLVGESNQPQHF
>.|TRBV27|once|TRBJ1-3
TGTGCCAGCAGTTTATCTTCAGGAAACACCATATATTTT
CASSLSSGNTIYF
>.|TRBV10-3|.|TRBJ2-1
TGTGCCATCAGTGTTGGGGGGATCAACAGGAATGAGCAGTTCTTC
CAISVGGINRNEQFF
>TRBD1|TRBV5-1|few|TRBJ1-1
TGCGCCAGCAGCTTTCGACAGGGTCAGATGACTGAAGCTTTCTTT
CASSFRQGQMTEAFF
>TRBD1|TRBV19|.|TRBJ1-2
TGTGCCAGTAGTATTAGGACAGGCGATGGCTACACCTTC
CASSIRTGDGYTF
>TRBD2|TRBV6-5|.|TRBJ2-7
TGTGCCAGCAGCTCGGGACTAGCGGGCTCCTACGAGCAGTACTTC
CASSSGLAGSYEQYF
>.|TRBV7-2|.|TRBJ2-6
TGTGCCAGCAGCGCTGGCAGGGCCTCTGGGGCCAACGTCCTGACTTTC
CASSAGRASGANVLTF
>.|TRBV10-3|once|TRBJ2-5
TGTGCATATCATAAGTCCGCGGGACTCCGTCAAGAGACCCAGTACTTC
CAYHKSAGLRQETQYF
>TRBD2|TRBV28|.|TRBJ2-7
TGTGCCAGCCTAGTTCTAGCGGGAGGATCCTACGAGCAGTACTTC
CASLVLAGGSYEQYF
>.|TRBV10-1|.|TRBJ2-5
TGCGCCAGCAGTGAGTCGCAAAGGGAGTGGACCCAGTACTTC
CASSESQREWTQYF
>TRBD1|TRBV19|.|TRBJ1-1
TGTGCCAGTAGCGGCTTCGGACAGGGGGCGAACACTGAAGCTTTCTTT
CASSGFGQGANTEAFF
>TRBD2|TRBV4-2|.|TRBJ2-5
TGTGCCAGCAGCCAAGAGGGTGCTAGCGGGGTCCAAGAGACCCAGTACTTC
CASSQEGASGVQETQYF
>TRBD1|TRBV5-1|few|TRBJ1-1
TGCGCCAGCAGCCCTTGGACAGGGCCGAACACTGAAGCTTTCTTT
CASSPWTGPNTEAFF
>TRBD2|TRBV4-2|.|TRBJ2-7
TGTGCCAGCAGCCAGGGGAGCGGGGGGCCCTACGAGCAGTACTTC
CASSQGSGGPYEQYF
>TRBD2|TRBV5-4|.|TRBJ2-3
TGTGCCAGCAGCCCAACTAGCGGGAAATTCGGTACGCAGTATTTT
CASSPTSGKFGTQYF
>.|TRBV29-1|.|TRBJ2-7
TGCAGCGTTGAAGATGTTGGGGCCTCCTACGAGCAGTACTTC
CSVEDVGASYEQYF
>TRBD1|TRBV29-1|.|TRBJ1-2
TGCAGCCCTCGGACAGGTAGTAAGGGTGGCTACACCTTC
CSPRTGSKGGYTF
>TRBD1|TRBV15|.|TRBJ2-5
TGTGCCACCAGCAGCGACAGGGGGCGCGGGGGGGAGACCCAGTACTTC
CATSSDRGRGGETQYF
>.|TRBV6-5|.|TRBJ1-1
TGTGCCAGCAGTTTCGGAAGGAGGAGGGCTGAAGCTTTCTTT
CASSFGRRRAEAFF
>.|TRBV28|.|TRBJ1-2
TGTGCCAGTTATTTGCTTCAGAACGGCTACACCTTC
CASYLLQNGYTF
>TRBD2|TRBV27|.|TRBJ2-7
TGTGCCAGCAGTTTTGCGGGGGTGAACGAGCAGTACTTC
CASSFAGVNEQYF
>TRBD2|TRBV19|.|TRBJ2-1
TGTGCCAGTAGTCCGATACTAGCGGGAGGGCCAGAGCAGTTCTTC
CASSPILAGGPEQFF
>.|TRBV5-5|.|TRBJ1-2
TGTGCCAGCAGCCCAGGTATAAGGGGCGGTTTCTATGGCTACACCTTC
CASSPGIRGGFYGYTF
>.|TRBV18|.|TRBJ1-1
TGTGCCAGCTCACCACACCCGGGGAACACTGAAGCTTTCTTT
CASSPHPGNTEAFF
>.|TRBV6-5|many|TRBJ2-5
TGTGCCAGCAGGAGCGGAGGCGAAGAGACCCAGTACTTC
CASRSGGEETQYF
>.|TRBV10-3|.|TRBJ2-3
TGTGCCATCAAAGGGGGGGGCACAGATACGCAGTATTTT
CAIKGGGTDTQYF
>.|TRBV5-8|.|TRBJ2-5
TGTGCCAGCAGCTACGGACAGAATCAAGAGACCCAGTACTTC
CASSYGQNQETQYF
>.|TRBV9|.|TRBJ1-1
TGTGCCAGCAGCGTAGGGGAGCTTTGGGGGGGGGACACTGAAGCTTTCTTT
CASSVGELWGGDTEAFF
>TRBD2|TRBV4-2|.|TRBJ2-5
TGTGCCAGCAGCCACGGTACTTTGGGGGTGGCGGGGGGCCAAGAGACCCAGTACTTC
CASSHGTLGVAGGQETQYF
>TRBD2|TRBV2|.|TRBJ2-7
TGTGCCAGCAGTGAAGTTTTCCTAGCGGGGGATTCCTCCTACGAGCAGTACTTC
CASSEVFLAGDSSYEQYF
>TRBD2|TRBV19|.|TRBJ2-7
TGTGCCAGTAGTCCTAGGACTAGCGGGAGGTTCGAGCAGTACTTC
CASSPRTSGRFEQYF
>.|TRBV5-1|.|TRBJ1-1
TGCGCCAGCTTGGTACAGTTATTTCTGAACACTGAAGCTTTCTTT
CASLVQLFLNTEAFF
>TRBD1|TRBV7-6|.|TRBJ1-6
TGTGCCAGCAGCTTAGCGCAGGGGGGAAATTCACCCCTCCACTTT
CASSLAQGGNSPLHF
>.|TRBV28|many|TRBJ2-2
TGTGCCAGCAGCGGTGTCGGAGGCGGGGAGCTGTTTTTT
CASSGVGGGELFF
>.|TRBV5-8|.|TRBJ2-2
TGTGCCAGCAGCGAAACAAGCCGACAGGGAGGCCCCGGGGAGCTGTTTTTT
CASSETSRQGGPGELFF
>TRBD1|TRBV10-3|.|TRBJ1-3
TGTGCCATCAAGATACAGGGGGCGATGGACACCATATATTTT
CAIKIQGAMDTIYF
>TRBD1|TRBV9|.|TRBJ2-7
TGTGCCAGCAGCGTAGGCGGGACAGGGGGTTACGAGCAGTACTTC
CASSVGGTGGYEQYF
>TRBD1|TRBV19|.|TRBJ1-1
TGTGCCACCATCCGGACAGGGATTGTCACTGAAGCTTTCTTT
CATIRTGIVTEAFF
>TRBD2|TRBV7-6|.|TRBJ2-7
TGTGCCAGCAGCGAACATAGCGGGAGCATCTACGAGCAGTACTTC
CASSEHSGSIYEQYF
>TRBD1|TRBV19|.|TRBJ1-5
TGTGCCAGTAGTACCACAGGGGGAGGTCAGCCCCAGCATTTT
CASSTTGGGQPQHF
>TRBD1|TRBV7-9|.|TRBJ2-2
TGTGCCAGCAGCTTCCAGGGGGCGCTTGGCGGGGAGCTGTTTTTT
CASSFQGALGGELFF
>.|TRBV5-1|once|TRBJ1-1
TGCGCCAGCAGCTTGAAAAGCCCTGAGTACCCGATGAACACTGAAGCTTTCTTT
CASSLKSPEYPMNTEAFF
>TRBD1|TRBV28|.|TRBJ1-5
TGTGCCAGCAGGCCGCCGGGACAGGGGGATCAGCCCCAGCATTTT
CASRPPGQGDQPQHF
>.|TRBV18|.|TRBJ2-7
TGTGCCAGCTCTCCAAACGTCGACACCTACGAGCAGTACTTC
CASSPNVDTYEQYF
>.|TRBV7-2|.|TRBJ2-3
TGTGCCAGCAGCGTGAGCGGGTTCCGGGATACGCAGTATTTT
CASSVSGFRDTQYF
>TRBD1|TRBV5-1|.|TRBJ1-5
TGCGCCAGCAGCCCCACCGGGACAGGGGGTCAGCCCCAGCATTTT
CASSPTGTGGQPQHF
>.|TRBV5-6|.|TRBJ1-1
TGTGCCAGCGGCGGCTCAGTGAACACTGAAGCTTTCTTT
CASGGSVNTEAFF
>.|TRBV27|.|TRBJ2-5
TGTGCCAGCAGCCGAGGGGAGACCCAGTACTTC
CASSRGETQYF
>.|TRBV2|.|TRBJ1-1
TGTGCCAGCAGTCCAGACCCGTTAGGGAGGACTGAAGCTTTCTTT
CASSPDPLGRTEAFF